The source of this T cell receptor beta chain is a study of cytotoxic CD8 clonotypes in ibrutinib-treated CLL. Sequencing was performed with immunoSEQ multiplex PCR; in TCRdb, only in-frame clones are kept and a portion is missing. Of 110,000 or so clones in the sample, approximately 56% were seen once. This clone has more than one count but fewer than ten. V was clipped by 0 bases and J by 5 bases; unmatched bases: 3. Germline CDR1 reads SGHRS; CDR2 reads YFSETQ. There are 15 residues in the CDR3. This rearrangement joins TRBV5-1 to TRBJ1-4; 8 bases fit TRBD1. Material: PBMCs, obtained after 24 months of ibrutinib treatment. This clonotype originated in a human donor with chronic lymphocytic leukemia. For the CDR3, the DNA is TGCGCCAGCAGCTTGGCCCGGGACAGGAATGAAAAACTGTTTTTT. Amino acid sequence: CASSLARDRNEKLFF.